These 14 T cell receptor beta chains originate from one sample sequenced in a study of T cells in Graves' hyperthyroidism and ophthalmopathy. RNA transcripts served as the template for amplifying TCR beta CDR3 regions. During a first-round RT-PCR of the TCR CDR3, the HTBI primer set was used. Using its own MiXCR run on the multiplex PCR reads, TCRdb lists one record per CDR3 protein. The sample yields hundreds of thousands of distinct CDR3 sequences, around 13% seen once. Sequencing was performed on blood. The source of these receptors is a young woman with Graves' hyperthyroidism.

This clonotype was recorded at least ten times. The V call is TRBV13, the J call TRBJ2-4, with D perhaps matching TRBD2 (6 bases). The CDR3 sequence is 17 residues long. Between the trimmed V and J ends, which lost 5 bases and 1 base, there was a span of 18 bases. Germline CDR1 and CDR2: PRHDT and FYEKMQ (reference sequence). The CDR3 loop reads CASSMGPGGAAKNIQYF. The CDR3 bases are TGTGCCAGCAGCATGGGACCGGGCGGGGCGGCCAAAAACATTCAGTACTTC.

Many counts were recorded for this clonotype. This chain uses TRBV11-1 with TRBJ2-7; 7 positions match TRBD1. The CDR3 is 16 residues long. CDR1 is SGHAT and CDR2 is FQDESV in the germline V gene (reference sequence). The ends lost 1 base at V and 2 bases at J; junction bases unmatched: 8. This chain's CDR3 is CASSLDIGTAAYEQYF. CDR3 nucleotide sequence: TGTGCCAGCAGCTTAGATATCGGGACAGCCGCCTACGAGCAGTACTTC.

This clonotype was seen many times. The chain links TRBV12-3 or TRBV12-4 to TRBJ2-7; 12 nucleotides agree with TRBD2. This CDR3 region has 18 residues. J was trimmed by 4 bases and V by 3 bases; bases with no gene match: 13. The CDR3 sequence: CASSFYVRLAGEPYEQYF. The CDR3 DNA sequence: TGTGCCAGCAGTTTTTACGTTCGACTAGCGGGAGAACCTTACGAGCAGTACTTC.

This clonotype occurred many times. CDR3 DNA: TGTGCCAGCAGCTTCAGGCAGCTGAGCTCCTACAATGAGCAGTTCTTC. Translating gives CASSFRQLSSYNEQFF. The chain has TRBV5-4 and TRBJ2-1; D is ambiguous. Trimming removed 2 bases at V and 0 bases at J, with 12 bases between. The CDR3 spans 16 residues. CDR1 and CDR2 (germline): SGHNT, YYREEE (reference sequence).

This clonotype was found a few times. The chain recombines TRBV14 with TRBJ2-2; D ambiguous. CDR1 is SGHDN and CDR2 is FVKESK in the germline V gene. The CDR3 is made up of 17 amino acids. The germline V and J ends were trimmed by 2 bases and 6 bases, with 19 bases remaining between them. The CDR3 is CASSQYMWKSNSGELFF. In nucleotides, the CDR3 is TGTGCCAGCAGCCAATATATGTGGAAATCCAATTCCGGGGAGCTGTTTTTT.

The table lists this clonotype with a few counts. DNA for the CDR3: TGTGCCAGCAGGGTGGGTCGAGGAGTCTACGAGCAGTACTTC. It codes for CASRVGRGVYEQYF. This sequence joins TRBV6-1 and TRBJ2-7; D unclear. The CDR3 extends over 14 amino acids. Germline V CDR1 and CDR2: MNHNS, SASEGT. Trimming took off 6 bases at V and 3 bases at J, with 15 bases between the two ends.

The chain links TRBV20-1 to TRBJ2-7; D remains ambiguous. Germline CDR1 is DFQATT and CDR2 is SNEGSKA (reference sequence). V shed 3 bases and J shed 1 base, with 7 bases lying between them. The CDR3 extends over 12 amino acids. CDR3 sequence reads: CSARSLSYEQYF. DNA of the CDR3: TGCAGTGCTAGGTCGTTATCCTACGAGCAGTACTTC.

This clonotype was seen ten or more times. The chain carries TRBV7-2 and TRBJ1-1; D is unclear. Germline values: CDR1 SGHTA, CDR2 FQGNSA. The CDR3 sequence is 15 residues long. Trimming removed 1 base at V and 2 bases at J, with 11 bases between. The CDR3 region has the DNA TGTGCCAGCAGCTTAGAGCCGGGTCTTAACACTGAAGCTTTCTTT. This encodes CASSLEPGLNTEAFF.

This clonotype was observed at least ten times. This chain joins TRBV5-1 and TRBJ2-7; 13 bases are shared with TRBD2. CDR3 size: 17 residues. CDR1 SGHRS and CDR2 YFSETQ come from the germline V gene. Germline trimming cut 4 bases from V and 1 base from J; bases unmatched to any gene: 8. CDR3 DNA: TGCGCCAGCAGCGGGGGACTAGCGGGGTTTCGGTCCTACGAGCAGTACTTC. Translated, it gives CASSGGLAGFRSYEQYF.

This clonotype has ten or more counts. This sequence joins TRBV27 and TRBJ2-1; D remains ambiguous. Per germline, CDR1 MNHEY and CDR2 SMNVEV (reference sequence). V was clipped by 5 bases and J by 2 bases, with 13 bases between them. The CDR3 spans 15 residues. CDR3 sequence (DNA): TGTGCCAGCAGTATCCGGCCCTCACCCTACAATGAGCAGTTCTTC. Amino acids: CASSIRPSPYNEQFF.

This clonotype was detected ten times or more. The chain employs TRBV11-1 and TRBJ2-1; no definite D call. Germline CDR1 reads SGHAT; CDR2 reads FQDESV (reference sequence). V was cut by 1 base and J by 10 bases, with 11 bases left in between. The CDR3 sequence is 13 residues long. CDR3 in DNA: TGTGCCAGCAGCTTAGTAGCAGACGTGGAGCAGTTCTTC. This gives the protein CASSLVADVEQFF.

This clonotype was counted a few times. The CDR3 DNA follows: TGCAGCGTTGTCTCCACAGGCACTGAAGCTTTCTTT. As protein: CSVVSTGTEAFF. The V call is TRBV29-1, the J call TRBJ1-1, with a weak D call TRBD1 (5 bases). From germline, CDR1 is SQVTM and CDR2 ANQGSEA. There are 12 residues in the CDR3. Between the trimmed V and J ends, which lost 4 bases and 4 bases, there was a span of 10 bases.

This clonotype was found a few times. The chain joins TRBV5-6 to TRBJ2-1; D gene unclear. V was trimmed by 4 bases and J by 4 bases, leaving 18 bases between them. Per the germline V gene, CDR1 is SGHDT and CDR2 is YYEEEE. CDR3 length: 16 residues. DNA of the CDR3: TGTGCCAGCAGCGAGTTTCTGGACCGGGCGTACAATGAGCAGTTCTTC. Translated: CASSEFLDRAYNEQFF.

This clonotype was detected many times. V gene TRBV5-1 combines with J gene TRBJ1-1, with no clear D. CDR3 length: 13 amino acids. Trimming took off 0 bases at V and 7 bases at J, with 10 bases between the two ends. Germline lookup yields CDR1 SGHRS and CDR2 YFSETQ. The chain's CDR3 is CASSLGRADEAFF. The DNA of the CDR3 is TGCGCCAGCAGCTTGGGTAGGGCAGATGAAGCTTTCTTT.